The sample holds many counts of the clone carrying this TCR beta chain. Its target is not known. In the authors' workflow: Construction of a distant-metastasis classifier for papillary thyroid cancer relied on CDR3 differences across clinicopathological groups. TCRdb redid the clone calls on the PCR reads using MiXCR. The V and J calls, along with clone size, are taken from TCRdb and not from the paper's own processing. Of approximately 23,000 clones in the sample, roughly 23% were seen once. No patient received treatment before thyroid surgery. This entry belongs to a study of metastatic and nonmetastatic thyroid tumors. Study-level background: Repertoires from malignant and benign thyroid patients were compared across blood and tumor or nodule tissue. Study-level results: Across blood and tumor, TCR beta diversity in malignant thyroid tumors was reportedly significantly higher than in benign nodules.

In germline, CDR1 is GTSNPN, CDR2 SVGIG (reference sequence). J gave up 6 bases and V 5 bases, and 8 bases lay outside the gene matches. CDR3 length: 14 residues. The rearrangement joins TRBV30 to TRBJ2-2; TRBD2 aligns across 8 bases. Material for sequencing was blood. The sequence was collected from a male donor with papillary thyroid cancer or a benign thyroid nodule (not recorded which). Some clones in this sample may be carry-over from other donors' samples. This CDR3 reads CAWVTSVYPGELFF. Here the CDR3 DNA reads TGTGCCTGGGTGACTAGCGTCTATCCCGGGGAGCTGTTTTTT.